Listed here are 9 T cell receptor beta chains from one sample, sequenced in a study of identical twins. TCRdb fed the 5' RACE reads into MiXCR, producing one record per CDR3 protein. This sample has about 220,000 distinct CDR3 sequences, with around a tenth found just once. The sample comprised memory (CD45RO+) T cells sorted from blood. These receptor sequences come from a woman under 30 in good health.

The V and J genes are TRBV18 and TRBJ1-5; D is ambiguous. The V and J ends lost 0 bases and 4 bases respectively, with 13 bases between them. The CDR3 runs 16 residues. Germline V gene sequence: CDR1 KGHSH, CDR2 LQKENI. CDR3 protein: CASSPPVGGRNQPQHF. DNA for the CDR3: TGTGCCAGCTCACCACCGGTGGGAGGGAGGAATCAGCCCCAGCATTTT.

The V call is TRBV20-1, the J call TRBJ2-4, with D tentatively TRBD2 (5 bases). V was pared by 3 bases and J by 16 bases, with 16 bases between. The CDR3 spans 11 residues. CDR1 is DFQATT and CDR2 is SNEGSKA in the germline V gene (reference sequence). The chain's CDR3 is CSASAPGNRYF. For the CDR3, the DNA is TGCAGTGCTAGCGCGCCCGGGAACCGATACTTC.

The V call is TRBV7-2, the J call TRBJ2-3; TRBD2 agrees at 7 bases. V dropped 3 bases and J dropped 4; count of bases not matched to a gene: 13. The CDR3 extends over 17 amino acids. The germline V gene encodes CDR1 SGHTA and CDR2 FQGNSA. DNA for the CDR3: TGTGCCAGCAGCTTTGACCTCTCAGCGGGAAGGTCAGATACGCAGTATTTT. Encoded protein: CASSFDLSAGRSDTQYF.

Here the CDR3 DNA reads TGCAGTGCTAGTCGCCGTCCAAACACTGAAGCTTTCTTT. Its protein product is CSASRRPNTEAFF. The genes are TRBV20-1 and TRBJ1-1; D call uncertain. The CDR3 consists of 13 residues. Trimming stripped 3 bases from V and 2 bases from J, with 10 bases between. Per the germline V gene, CDR1 is DFQATT and CDR2 is SNEGSKA (reference sequence).

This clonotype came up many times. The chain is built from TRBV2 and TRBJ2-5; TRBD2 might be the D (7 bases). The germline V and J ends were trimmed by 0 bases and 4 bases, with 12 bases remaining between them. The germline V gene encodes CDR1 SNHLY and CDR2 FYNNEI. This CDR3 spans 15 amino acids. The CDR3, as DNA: TGTGCCAGCAGTGAAGCCCGAGGGGGGGGAGAGACCCAGTACTTC. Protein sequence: CASSEARGGGETQYF.

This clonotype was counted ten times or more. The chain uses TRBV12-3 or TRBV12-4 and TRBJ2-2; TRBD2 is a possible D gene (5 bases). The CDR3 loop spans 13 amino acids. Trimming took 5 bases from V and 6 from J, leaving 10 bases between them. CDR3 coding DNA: TGTGCCAGCAGTCCTCGGACTGCCGGGGAGCTGTTTTTT. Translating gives CASSPRTAGELFF.

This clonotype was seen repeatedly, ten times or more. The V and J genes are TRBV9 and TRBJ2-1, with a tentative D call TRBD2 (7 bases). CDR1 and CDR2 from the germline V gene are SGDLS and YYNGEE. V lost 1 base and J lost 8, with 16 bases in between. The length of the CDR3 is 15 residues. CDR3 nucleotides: TGTGCCAGCAGCGTACGAGGGGGGGCCATCTATGAGCAGTTCTTC. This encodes CASSVRGGAIYEQFF.

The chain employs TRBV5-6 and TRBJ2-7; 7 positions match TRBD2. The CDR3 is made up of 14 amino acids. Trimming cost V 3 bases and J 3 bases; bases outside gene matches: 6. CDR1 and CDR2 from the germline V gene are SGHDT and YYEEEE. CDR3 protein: CASSSRGRYYEQYF. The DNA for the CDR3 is TGTGCCAGCAGCTCGCGGGGGAGATACTACGAGCAGTACTTC.

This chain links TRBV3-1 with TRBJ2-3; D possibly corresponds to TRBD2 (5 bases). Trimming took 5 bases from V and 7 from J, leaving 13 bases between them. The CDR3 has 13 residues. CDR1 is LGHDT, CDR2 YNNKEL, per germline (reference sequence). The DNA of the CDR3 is TGTGCCAGCAGCAGTCCCCTAGCAAATACGCAGTATTTT. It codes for CASSSPLANTQYF.